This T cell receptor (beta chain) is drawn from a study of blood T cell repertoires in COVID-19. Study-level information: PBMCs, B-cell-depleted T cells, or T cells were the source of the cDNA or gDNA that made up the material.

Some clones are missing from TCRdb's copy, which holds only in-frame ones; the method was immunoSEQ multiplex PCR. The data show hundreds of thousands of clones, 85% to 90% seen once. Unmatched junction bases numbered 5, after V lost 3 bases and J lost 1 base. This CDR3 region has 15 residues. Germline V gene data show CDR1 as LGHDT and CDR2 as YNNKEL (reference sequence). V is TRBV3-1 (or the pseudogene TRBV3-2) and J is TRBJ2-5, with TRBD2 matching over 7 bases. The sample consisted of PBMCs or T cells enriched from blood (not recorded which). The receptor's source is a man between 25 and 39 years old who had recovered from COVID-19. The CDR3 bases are TGTGCCAGCAGCCAGGGCGGGAGCCTCCAAGAGACCCAGTACTTC. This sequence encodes CASSQGGSLQETQYF.